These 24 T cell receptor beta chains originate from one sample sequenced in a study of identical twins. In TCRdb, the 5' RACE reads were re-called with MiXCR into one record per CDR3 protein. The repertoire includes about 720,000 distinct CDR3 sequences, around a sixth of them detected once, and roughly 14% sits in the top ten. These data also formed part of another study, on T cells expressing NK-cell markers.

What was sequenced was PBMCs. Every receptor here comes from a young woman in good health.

CDR3 sequence reads: CASSWGAGEADTQYF. CDR3 nucleotides: TGTGCCAGCAGCTGGGGAGCGGGAGAGGCAGATACGCAGTATTTT. The rearrangement joins TRBV7-2 to TRBJ2-3; TRBD2 agrees at 8 bases. The germline V gene has CDR1 SGHTA and CDR2 FQGNSA. The CDR3 sequence is 15 residues long. With 4 bases clipped from V and 4 bases from J, the junction kept 7 bases outside the gene matches. Supplemented by reference TRBV7-2 and TRBJ2-3, the full variable domain reads GAGVSQSPSNKVTEKGKDVELRCDPISGHTALYWYRQSLGQGLEFLIYFQGNSAPDKSGLPSDRFSAERTGGSVSTLTIQRTQQEDSAVYLCASSWGAGEADTQYFGPGTRLTVL.

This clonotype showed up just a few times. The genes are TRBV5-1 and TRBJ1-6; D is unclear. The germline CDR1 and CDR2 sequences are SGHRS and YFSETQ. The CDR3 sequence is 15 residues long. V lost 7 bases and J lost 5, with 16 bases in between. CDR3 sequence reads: CASGKGLEHNSPLHF. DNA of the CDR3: TGCGCCAGCGGGAAGGGCTTGGAACATAATTCACCCCTCCACTTT.

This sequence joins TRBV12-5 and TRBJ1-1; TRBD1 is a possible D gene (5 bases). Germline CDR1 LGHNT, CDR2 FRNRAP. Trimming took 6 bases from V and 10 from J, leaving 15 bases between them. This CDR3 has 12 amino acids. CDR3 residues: CASGPRGSGAFF. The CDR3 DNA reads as TGTGCTAGTGGCCCGAGGGGTTCCGGAGCTTTCTTT. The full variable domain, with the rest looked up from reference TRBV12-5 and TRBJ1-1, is DARVTQTPRHKVTEMGQEVTMRCQPILGHNTVFWYRQTMMQGLELLAYFRNRAPLDDSGMPKDRFSAEMPDATLATLKIQPSEPRDSAVYFCASGPRGSGAFFGQGTRLTVV.

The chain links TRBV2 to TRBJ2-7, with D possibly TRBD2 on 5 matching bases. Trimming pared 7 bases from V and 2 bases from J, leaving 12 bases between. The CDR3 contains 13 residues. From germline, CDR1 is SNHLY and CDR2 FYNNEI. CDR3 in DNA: TGTGCCAGCACCACGGCGGGCCCCTACGAGCAGTACTTC. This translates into CASTTAGPYEQYF.

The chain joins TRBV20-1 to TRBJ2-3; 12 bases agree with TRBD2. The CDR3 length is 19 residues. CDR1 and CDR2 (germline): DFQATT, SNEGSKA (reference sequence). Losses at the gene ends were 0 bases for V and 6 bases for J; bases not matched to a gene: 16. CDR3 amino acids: CSARDRRPSGGVRDDTQYF. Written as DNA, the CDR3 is TGCAGTGCTAGAGATCGGCGCCCTAGCGGGGGGGTTAGAGATGATACGCAGTATTTT.

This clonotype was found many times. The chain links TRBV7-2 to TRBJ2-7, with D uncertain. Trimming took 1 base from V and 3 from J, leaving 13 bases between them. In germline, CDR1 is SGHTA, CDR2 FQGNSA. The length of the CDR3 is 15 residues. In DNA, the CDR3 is TGTGCCAGCAGCTTAGACCCCAATCCCTACTACGAGCAGTACTTC. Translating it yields CASSLDPNPYYEQYF.

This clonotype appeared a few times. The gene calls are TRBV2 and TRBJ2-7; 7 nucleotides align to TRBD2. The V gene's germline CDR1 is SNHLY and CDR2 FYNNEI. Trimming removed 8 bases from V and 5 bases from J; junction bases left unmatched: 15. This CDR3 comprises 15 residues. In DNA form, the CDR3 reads TGTGCCAGCCCCCTGAGAGCGGGGCAGCGAAACGAGCAGTACTTC. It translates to CASPLRAGQRNEQYF.

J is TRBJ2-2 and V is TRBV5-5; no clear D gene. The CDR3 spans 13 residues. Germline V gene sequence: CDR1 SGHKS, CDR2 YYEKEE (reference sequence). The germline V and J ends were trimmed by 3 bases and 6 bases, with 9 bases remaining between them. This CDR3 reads CASSSQWAGELFF. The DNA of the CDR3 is TGTGCCAGCAGCTCCCAATGGGCCGGGGAGCTGTTTTTT. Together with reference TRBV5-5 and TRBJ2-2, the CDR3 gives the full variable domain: DAGVTQSPTHLIKTRGQQVTLRCSPISGHKSVSWYQQVLGQGPQFIFQYYEKEERGRGNFPDRFSARQFPNYSSELNVNALLLGDSALYLCASSSQWAGELFFGEGSRLTVL.

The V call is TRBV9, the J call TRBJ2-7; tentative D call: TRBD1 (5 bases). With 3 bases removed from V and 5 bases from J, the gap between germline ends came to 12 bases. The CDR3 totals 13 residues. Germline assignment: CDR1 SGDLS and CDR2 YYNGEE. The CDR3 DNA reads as TGTGCCAGCAGCGAGACCCCCAGGGACGAGCAGTACTTC. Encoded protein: CASSETPRDEQYF.

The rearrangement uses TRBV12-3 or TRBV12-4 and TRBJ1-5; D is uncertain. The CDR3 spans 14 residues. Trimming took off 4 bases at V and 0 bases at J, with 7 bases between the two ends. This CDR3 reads CASSSEYSNQPQHF. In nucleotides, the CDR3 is TGTGCCAGCAGTTCGGAGTATAGCAATCAGCCCCAGCATTTT.

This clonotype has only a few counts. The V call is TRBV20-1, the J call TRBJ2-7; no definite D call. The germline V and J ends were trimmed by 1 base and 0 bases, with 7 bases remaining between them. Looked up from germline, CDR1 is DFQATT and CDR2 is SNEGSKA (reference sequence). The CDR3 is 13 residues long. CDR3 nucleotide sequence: TGCAGTGCTAGAGGGCAGAGCTCCTACGAGCAGTACTTC. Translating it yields CSARGQSSYEQYF.

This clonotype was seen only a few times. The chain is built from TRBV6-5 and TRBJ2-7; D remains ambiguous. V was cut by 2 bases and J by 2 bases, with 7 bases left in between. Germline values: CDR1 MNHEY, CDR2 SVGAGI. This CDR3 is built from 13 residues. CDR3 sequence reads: CASSYGSPYEQYF. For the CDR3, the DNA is TGTGCCAGCAGTTACGGAAGTCCCTACGAGCAGTACTTC.

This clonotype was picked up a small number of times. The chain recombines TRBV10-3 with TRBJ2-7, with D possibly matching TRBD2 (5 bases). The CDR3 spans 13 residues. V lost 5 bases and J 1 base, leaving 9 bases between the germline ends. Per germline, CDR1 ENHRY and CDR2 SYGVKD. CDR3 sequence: CAISLRESYEQYF. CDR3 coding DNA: TGTGCCATCAGTCTCCGGGAATCCTACGAGCAGTACTTC.

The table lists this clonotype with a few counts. The CDR3 region has the DNA TGTGCCAGCAGTTCGGACCTAACACGTTACGAGCAGTACTTC. It yields the protein CASSSDLTRYEQYF. This chain joins TRBV12-3 or TRBV12-4 and TRBJ2-7; the D is unclear. The CDR3 covers 14 residues. Trimming stripped 4 bases from V and 4 bases from J, with 14 bases between.

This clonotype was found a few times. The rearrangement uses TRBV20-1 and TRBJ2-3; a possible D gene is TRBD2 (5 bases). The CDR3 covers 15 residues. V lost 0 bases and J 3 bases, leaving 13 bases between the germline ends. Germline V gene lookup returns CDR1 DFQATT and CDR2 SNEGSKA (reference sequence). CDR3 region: CSARDFGRGTDTQYF. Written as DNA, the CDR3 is TGCAGTGCTAGAGATTTTGGGAGAGGAACAGATACGCAGTATTTT.

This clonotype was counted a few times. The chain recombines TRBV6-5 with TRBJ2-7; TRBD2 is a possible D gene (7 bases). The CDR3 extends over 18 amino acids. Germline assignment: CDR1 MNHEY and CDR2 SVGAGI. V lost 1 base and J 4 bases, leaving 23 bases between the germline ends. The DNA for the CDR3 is TGTGCCAGCAGTTACTTCTCCACTCATAGGGGGGGGACTTACGAGCAGTACTTC. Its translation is CASSYFSTHRGGTYEQYF.

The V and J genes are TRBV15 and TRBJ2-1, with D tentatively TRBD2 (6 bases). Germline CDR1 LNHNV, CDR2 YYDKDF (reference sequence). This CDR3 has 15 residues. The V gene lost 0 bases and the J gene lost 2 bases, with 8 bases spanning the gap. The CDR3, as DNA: TGTGCCACCAGCAGAGATGCGGGACCCTACAATGAGCAGTTCTTC. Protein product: CATSRDAGPYNEQFF. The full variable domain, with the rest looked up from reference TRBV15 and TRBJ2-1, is DAMVIQNPRYQVTQFGKPVTLSCSQTLNHNVMYWYQQKSSQAPKLLFHYYDKDFNNEADTPDNFQSRRPNTSFCFLDIRSPGLGDTAMYLCATSRDAGPYNEQFFGPGTRLTVL.

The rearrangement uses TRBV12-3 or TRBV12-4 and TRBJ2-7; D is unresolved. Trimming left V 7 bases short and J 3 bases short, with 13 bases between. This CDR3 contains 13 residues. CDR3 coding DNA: TGTGCCAGCACCTTCGGACCCGACTACGAGCAGTACTTC. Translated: CASTFGPDYEQYF.

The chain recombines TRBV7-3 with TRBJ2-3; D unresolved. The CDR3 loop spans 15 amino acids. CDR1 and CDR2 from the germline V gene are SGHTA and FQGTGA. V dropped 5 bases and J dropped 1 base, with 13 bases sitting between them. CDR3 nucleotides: TGTGCCAGCAGCCCAGATCCCTGGGGCACAGATACGCAGTATTTT. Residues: CASSPDPWGTDTQYF.

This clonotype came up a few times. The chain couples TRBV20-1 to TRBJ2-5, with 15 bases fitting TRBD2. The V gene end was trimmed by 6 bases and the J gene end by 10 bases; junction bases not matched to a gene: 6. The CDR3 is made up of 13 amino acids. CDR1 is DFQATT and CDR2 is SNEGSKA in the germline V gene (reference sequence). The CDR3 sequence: CSARTSGGAVQYF. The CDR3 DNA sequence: TGCAGTGCCCGGACTAGCGGGGGGGCGGTCCAGTACTTC.

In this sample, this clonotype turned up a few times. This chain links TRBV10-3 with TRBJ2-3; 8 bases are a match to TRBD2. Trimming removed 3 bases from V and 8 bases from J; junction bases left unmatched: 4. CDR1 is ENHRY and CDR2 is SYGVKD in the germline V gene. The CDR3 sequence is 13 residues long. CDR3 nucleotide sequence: TGTGCCATCAGTGATAGCGGGGAGGGTACGCAGTATTTT. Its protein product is CAISDSGEGTQYF.

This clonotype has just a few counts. As DNA, the CDR3 is TGCAGTGCCTCCTCCAGGGGGAGGGACTCCTACGAGCAGTACTTC. This translates into CSASSRGRDSYEQYF. The gene calls are TRBV20-1 and TRBJ2-7; D tentatively fits TRBD1 or TRBD2 (7 bases each). The CDR3 contains 15 residues. Per the germline V gene, CDR1 is DFQATT and CDR2 is SNEGSKA (reference sequence). V was cut by 6 bases and J by 0 bases, with 18 bases left in between.

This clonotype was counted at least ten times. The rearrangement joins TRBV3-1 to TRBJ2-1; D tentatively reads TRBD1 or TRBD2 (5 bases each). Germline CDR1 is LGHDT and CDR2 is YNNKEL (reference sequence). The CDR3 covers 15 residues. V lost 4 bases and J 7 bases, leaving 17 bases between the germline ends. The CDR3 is CASSRSRESWNEQFF. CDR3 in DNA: TGTGCCAGCAGCCGGAGCAGGGAGTCGTGGAATGAGCAGTTCTTC.

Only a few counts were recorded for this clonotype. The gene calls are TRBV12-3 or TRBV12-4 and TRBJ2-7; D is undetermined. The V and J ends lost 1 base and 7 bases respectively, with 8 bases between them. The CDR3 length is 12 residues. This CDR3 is CASSLGMGEQYF. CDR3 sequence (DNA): TGTGCCAGCAGTTTAGGGATGGGGGAGCAGTACTTC.